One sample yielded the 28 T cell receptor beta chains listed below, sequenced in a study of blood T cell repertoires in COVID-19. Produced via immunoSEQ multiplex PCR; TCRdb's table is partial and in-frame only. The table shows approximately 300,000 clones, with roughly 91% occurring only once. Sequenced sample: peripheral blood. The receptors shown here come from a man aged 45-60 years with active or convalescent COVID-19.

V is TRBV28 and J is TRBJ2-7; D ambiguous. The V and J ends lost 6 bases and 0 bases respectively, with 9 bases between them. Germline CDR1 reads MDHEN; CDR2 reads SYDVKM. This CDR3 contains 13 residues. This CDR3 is CASSVPSSYEQYF. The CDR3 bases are TGTGCCAGCAGCGTACCGAGCTCCTACGAGCAGTACTTC.

In nucleotides, the CDR3 is TGTGCCAGCAGCTTGGCCCCGGGGGGCGGGAGCACCGGGGAGCTGTTTTTT. It specifies CASSLAPGGGSTGELFF. The V gene is TRBV5-5, the J gene TRBJ2-2; a possible D gene is TRBD2 (7 bases). The CDR3 is made up of 17 amino acids. Germline-derived CDR1 and CDR2 are SGHKS and YYEKEE (reference sequence). V lost 0 bases to trimming and J lost 4 bases, with 16 bases between them.

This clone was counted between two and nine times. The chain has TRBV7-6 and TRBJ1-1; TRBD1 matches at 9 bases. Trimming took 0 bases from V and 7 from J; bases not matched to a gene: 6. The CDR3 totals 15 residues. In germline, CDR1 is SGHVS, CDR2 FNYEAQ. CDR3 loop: CASSLAWRGQGEAFF. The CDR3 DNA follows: TGTGCCAGCAGCTTAGCCTGGAGGGGACAGGGTGAAGCTTTCTTT.

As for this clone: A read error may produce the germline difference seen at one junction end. CDR3 DNA: TGTGCCAGCAGTGAAGCCAACACAGGTACTGAAACTTTCTTT. It is translated as CASSEANTGTETFF. The J gene is TRBJ1-1, the V gene TRBV6-1; TRBD1 is a possible D gene (5 bases). The CDR3 has 14 amino acids. Germline V gene sequence: CDR1 MNHNS, CDR2 SASEGT.

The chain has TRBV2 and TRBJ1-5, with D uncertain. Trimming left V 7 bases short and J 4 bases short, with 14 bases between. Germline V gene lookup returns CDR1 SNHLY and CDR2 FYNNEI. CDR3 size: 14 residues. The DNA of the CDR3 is TGTGCCAGCAACAACGCAGATTTGAATCAGCCCCAGCATTTT. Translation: CASNNADLNQPQHF.

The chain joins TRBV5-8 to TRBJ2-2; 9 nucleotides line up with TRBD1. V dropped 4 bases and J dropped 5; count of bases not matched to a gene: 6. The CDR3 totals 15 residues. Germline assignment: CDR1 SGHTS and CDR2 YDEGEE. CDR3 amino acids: CASSRTGGRTGELFF. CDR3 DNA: TGTGCCAGCAGCCGAACAGGGGGCCGAACCGGGGAGCTGTTTTTT.

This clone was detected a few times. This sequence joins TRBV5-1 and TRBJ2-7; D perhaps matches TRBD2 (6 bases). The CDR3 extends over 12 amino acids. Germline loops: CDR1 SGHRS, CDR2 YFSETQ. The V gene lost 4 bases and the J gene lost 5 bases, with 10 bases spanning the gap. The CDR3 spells CASSAGRDEQYF. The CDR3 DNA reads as TGCGCCAGCAGCGCGGGACGAGACGAGCAGTACTTC.

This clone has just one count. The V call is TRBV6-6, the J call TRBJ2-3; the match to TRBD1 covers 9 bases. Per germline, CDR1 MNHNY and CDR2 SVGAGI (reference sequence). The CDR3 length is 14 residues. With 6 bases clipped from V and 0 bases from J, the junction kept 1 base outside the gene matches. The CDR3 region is CASRGTGSTDTQYF. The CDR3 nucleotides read TGTGCCAGCAGGGGGACAGGGAGCACAGATACGCAGTATTTT.

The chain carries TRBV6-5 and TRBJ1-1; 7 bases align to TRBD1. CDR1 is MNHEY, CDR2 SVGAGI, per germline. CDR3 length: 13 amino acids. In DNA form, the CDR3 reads TGTGTCTCGAGACAGGGCTTGAACACTGAAGCTTTCTTT. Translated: CVSRQGLNTEAFF.

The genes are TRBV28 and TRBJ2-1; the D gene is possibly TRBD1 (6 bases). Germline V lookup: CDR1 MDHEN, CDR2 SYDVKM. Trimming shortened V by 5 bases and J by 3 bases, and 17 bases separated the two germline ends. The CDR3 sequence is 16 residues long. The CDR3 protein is CASSPSWGLLYNEQFF. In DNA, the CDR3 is TGTGCCAGCAGTCCCTCGTGGGGGCTGCTCTACAATGAGCAGTTCTTC.

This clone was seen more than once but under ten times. CDR3 sequence reads: CASSTSGSSDTQYF. CDR3 nucleotides: TGTGCCAGCAGCACAAGCGGGAGTAGTGATACGCAGTATTTT. The chain carries TRBV7-3 and TRBJ2-3; TRBD2 matches at 8 bases. The CDR3 has 14 amino acids. Germline-derived CDR1 and CDR2 are SGHTA and FQGTGA. The ends lost 5 bases at V and 6 bases at J; junction bases unmatched: 7.

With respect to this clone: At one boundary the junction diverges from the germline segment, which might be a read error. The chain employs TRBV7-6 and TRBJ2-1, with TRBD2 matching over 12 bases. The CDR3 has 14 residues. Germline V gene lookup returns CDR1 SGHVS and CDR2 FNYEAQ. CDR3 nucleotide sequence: TGTGCCAGCAGTTTAGGACTAGCGGGATCTGAGCAGTTCTTC. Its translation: CASSLGLAGSEQFF.

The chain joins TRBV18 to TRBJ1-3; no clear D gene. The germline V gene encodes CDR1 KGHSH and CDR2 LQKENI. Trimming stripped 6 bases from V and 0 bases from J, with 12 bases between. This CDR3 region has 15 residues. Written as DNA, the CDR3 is TGTGCCAGCTCGCCGGAGGTCCTCTCTGGAAACACCATATATTTT. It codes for CASSPEVLSGNTIYF.

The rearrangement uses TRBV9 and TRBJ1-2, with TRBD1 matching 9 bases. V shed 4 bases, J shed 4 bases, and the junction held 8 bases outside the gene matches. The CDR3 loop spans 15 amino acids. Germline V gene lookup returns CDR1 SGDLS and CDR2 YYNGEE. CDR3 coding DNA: TGTGCCAGCAGCCGCCAAAAGACAGGGGGCTATGGCTACACCTTC. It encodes CASSRQKTGGYGYTF.

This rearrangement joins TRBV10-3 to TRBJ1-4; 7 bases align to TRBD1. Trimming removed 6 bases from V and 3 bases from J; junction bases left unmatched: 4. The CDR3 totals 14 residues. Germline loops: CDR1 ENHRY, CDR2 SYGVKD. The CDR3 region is CAISTGQSNEKLFF. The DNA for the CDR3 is TGTGCCATCAGCACGGGACAGTCTAATGAAAAACTGTTTTTT.

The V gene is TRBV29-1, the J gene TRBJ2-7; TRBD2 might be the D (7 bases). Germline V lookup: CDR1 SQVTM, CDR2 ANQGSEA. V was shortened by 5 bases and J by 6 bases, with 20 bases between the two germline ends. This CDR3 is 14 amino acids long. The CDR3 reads CSVPWGRELSEQYF. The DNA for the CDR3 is TGCAGCGTTCCCTGGGGGCGGGAGCTTTCCGAGCAGTACTTC.

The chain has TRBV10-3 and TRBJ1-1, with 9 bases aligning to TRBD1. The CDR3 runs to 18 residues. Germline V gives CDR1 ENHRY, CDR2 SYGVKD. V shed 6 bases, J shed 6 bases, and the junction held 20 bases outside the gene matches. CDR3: CAIRADRGIRRQGSEAFF. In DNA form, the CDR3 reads TGTGCCATCAGGGCGGACAGGGGAATTAGGAGGCAGGGCTCTGAAGCTTTCTTT.

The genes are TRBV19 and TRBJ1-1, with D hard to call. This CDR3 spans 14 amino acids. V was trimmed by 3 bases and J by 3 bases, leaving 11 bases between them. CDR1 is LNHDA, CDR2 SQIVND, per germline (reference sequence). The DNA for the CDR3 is TGTGCCAGTAGTATCCCGGGGAGGCACACTGAAGCTTTCTTT. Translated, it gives CASSIPGRHTEAFF.

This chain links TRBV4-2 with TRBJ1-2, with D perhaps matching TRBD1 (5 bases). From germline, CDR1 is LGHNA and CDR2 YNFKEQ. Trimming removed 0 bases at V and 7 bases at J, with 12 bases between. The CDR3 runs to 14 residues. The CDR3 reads CASSQDPQGTGYTF. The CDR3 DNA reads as TGTGCCAGCAGCCAAGATCCTCAGGGCACTGGCTACACCTTC.

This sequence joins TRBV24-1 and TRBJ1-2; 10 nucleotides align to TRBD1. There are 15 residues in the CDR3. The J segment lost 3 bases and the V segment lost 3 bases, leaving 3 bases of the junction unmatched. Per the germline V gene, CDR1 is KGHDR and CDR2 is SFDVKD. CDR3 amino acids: CATSDVTGGDYGYTF. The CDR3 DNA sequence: TGTGCCACCAGTGATGTGACAGGGGGCGACTATGGCTACACCTTC.

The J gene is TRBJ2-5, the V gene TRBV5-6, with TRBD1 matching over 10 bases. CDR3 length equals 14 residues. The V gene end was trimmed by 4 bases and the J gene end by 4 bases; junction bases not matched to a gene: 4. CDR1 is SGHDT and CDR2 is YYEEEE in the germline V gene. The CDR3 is CASSPRTGGETQYF. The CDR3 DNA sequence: TGTGCCAGCAGCCCCCGGACAGGGGGAGAGACCCAGTACTTC.

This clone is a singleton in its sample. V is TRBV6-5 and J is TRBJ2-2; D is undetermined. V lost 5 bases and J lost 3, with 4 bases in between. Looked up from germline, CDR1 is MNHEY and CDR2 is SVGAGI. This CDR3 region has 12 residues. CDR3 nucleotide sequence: TGTGCCAGCAGTCCCTACACCGGGGAGCTGTTTTTT. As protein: CASSPYTGELFF.

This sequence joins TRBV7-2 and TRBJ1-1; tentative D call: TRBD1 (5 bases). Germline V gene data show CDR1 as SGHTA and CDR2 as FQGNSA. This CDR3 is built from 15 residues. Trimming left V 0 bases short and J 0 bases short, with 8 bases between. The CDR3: CASSLAPGMNTEAFF. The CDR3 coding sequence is TGTGCCAGCAGCTTAGCCCCAGGGATGAACACTGAAGCTTTCTTT.

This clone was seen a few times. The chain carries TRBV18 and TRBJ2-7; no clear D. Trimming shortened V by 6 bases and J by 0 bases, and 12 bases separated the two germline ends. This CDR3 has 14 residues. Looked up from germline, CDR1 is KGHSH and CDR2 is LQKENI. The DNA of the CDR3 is TGTGCCAGCTCGCATGGCGGTTTCTCCTACGAGCAGTACTTC. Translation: CASSHGGFSYEQYF.

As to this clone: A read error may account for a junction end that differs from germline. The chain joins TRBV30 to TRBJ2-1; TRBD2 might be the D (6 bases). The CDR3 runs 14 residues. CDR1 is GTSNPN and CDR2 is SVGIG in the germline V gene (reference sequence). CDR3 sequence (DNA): TGTGCCTGGAGTCGGGGGAGCTCCAACAATGAGCAGTTCTTC. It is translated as CAWSRGSSNNEQFF.

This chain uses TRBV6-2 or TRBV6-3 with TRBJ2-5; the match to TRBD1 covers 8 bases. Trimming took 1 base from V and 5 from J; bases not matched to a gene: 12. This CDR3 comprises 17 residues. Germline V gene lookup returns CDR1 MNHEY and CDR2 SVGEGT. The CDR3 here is CASSYLPQGTGLETQYF. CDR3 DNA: TGTGCCAGCAGTTACTTACCCCAGGGGACAGGTTTGGAGACCCAGTACTTC.

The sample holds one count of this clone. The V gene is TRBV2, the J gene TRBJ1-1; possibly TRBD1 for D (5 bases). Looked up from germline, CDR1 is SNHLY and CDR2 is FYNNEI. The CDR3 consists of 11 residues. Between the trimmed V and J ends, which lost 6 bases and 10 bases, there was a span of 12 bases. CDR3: CASSSRGGAFF. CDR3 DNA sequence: TGTGCCAGCAGCTCTCGGGGGGGAGCTTTCTTT.

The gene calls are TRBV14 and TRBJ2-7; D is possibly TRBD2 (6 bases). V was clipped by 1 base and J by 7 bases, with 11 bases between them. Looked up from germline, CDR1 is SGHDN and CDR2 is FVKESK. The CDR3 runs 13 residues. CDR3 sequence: CASSQVTRGEQYF. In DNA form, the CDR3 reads TGTGCCAGCAGCCAAGTGACTAGGGGAGAGCAGTACTTC.